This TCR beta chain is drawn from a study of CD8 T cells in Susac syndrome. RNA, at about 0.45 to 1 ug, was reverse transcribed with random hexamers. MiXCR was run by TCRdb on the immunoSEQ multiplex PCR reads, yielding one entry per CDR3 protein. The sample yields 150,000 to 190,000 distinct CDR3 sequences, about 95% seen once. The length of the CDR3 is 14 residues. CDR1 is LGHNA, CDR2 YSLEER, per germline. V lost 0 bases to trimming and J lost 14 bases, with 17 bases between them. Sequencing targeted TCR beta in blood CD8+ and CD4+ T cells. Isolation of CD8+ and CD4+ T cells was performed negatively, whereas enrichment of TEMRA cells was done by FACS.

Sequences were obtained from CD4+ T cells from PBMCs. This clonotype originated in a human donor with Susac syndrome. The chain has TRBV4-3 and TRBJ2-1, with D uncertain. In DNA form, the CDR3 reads TGCGCCAGCAGCCAAGATATCCGGACGGAGTCCAAGTTCTTC. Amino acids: CASSQDIRTESKFF.